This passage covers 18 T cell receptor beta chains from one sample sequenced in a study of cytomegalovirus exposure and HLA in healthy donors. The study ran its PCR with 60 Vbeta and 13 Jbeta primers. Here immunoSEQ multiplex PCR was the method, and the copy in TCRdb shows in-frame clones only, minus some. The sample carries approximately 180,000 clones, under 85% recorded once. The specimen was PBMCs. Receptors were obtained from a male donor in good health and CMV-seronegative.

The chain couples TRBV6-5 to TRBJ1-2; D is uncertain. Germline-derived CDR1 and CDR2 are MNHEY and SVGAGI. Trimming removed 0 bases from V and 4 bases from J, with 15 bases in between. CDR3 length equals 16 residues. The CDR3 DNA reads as TGTGCCAGCAGTTACTCTGGAGGTACGGCCTCCTATGGCTACACCTTC. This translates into CASSYSGGTASYGYTF.

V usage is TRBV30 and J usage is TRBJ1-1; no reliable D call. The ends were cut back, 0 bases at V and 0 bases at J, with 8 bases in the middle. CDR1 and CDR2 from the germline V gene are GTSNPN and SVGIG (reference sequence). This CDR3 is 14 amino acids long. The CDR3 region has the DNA TGTGCCTGGAGTGTACAGTTTATGAACACTGAAGCTTTCTTT. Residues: CAWSVQFMNTEAFF.

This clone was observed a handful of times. The DNA for the CDR3 is TGTGCCAGCAGTCCAGCGGACAGGGACTATGGCTACACCTTC. It yields the protein CASSPADRDYGYTF. V gene TRBV28 combines with J gene TRBJ1-2; 8 nucleotides match TRBD1. The germline gives CDR1 MDHEN, CDR2 SYDVKM. This CDR3 spans 14 amino acids. V lost 5 bases to trimming and J lost 3 bases; unmatched junction nucleotides: 5.

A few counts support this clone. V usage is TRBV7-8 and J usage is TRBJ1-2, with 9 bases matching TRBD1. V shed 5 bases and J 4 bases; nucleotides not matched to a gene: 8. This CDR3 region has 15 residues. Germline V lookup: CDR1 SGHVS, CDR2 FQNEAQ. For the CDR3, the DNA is TGTGCCAGCAGCCCCGGGACAGGGTCTCCCTATGGCTACACCTTC. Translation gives CASSPGTGSPYGYTF. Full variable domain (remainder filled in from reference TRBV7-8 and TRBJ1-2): GAGVSQSPRYKVAKRGQDVALRCDPISGHVSLFWYQQALGQGPEFLTYFQNEAQLDKSGLPSDRFFAERPEGSVSTLKIQRTQQEDSAVYLCASSPGTGSPYGYTFGSGTRLTVV.

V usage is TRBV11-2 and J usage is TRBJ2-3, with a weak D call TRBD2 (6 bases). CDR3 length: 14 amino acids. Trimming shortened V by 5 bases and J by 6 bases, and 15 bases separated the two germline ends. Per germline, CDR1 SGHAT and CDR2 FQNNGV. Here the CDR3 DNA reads TGTGCCAGCAGCCGCCAGGTGGAGGGTGATACGCAGTATTTT. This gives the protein CASSRQVEGDTQYF.

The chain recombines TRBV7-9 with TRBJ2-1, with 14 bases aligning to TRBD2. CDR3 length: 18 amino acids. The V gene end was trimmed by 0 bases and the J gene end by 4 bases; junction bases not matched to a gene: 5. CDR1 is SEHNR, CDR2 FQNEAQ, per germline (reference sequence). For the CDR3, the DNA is TGTGCCAGCAGCTTAGCCGCCGGGACTAGCGGGGGATACAATGAGCAGTTCTTC. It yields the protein CASSLAAGTSGGYNEQFF.

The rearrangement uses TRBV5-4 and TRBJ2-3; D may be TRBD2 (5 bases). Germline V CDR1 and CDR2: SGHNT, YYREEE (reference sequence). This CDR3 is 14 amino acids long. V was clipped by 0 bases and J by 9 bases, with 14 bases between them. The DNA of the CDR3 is TGTGCCAGCAGCTTGGGGACTCCGTCTCCAACGCAGTATTTT. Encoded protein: CASSLGTPSPTQYF.

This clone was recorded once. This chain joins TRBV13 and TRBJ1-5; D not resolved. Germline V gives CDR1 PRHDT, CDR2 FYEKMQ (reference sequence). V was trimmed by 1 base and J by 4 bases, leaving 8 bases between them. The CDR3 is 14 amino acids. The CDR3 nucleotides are TGTGCCAGCAGCTTAGCCGCGGAGAATCAGCCCCAGCATTTT. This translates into CASSLAAENQPQHF.

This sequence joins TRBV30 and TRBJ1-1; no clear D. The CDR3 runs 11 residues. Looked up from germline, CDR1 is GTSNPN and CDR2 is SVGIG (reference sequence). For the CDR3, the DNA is TGTGTATCGAGTTCGAACACTGAAGCTTTCTTT. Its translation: CVSSSNTEAFF.

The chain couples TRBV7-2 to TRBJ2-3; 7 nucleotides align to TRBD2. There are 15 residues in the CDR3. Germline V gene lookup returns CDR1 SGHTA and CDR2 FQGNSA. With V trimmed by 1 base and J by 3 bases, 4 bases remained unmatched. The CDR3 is CASSLGGSQTDTQYF. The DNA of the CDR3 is TGTGCCAGCAGCTTAGGCGGGAGTCAGACAGATACGCAGTATTTT.

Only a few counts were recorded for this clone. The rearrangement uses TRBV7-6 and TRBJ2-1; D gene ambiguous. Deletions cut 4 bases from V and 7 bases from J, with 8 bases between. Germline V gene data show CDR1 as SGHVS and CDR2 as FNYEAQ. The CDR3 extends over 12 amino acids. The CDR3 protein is CASSSNLNEQFF. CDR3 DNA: TGTGCCAGCAGCTCCAATTTGAATGAGCAGTTCTTC.

The chain's CDR3 is CASSNRGSMNTEAFF. As DNA, the CDR3 is TGTGCCAGCAGTAACAGGGGGTCCATGAACACTGAAGCTTTCTTT. The V gene is TRBV27, the J gene TRBJ1-1, with TRBD1 matching 8 bases. CDR1 and CDR2 (germline): MNHEY, SMNVEV (reference sequence). The CDR3 is 15 residues long. With V trimmed by 5 bases and J by 0 bases, 5 bases remained unmatched.

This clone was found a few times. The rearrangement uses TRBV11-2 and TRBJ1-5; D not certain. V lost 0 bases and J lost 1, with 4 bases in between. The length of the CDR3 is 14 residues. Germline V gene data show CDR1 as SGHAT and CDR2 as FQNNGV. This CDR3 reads CASSLDRSNQPQHF. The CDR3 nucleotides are TGTGCCAGCAGCTTAGATCGGAGCAATCAGCCCCAGCATTTT.

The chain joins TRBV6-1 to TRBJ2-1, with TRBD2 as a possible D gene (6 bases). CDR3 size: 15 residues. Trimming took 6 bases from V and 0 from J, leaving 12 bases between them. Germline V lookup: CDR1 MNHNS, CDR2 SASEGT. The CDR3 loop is CASRAIAASYNEQFF. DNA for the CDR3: TGTGCCAGCAGGGCGATAGCGGCCTCCTACAATGAGCAGTTCTTC.

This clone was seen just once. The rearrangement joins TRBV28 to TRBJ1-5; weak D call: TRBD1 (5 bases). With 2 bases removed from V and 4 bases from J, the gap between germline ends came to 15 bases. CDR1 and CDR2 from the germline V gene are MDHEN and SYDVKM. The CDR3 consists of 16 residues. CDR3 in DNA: TGTGCCAGCAGTTTAAGTGGTCAGGGCACTAATCAGCCCCAGCATTTT. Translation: CASSLSGQGTNQPQHF.

CDR3 sequence reads: CASSLTSGAGANVLTF. Here the CDR3 DNA reads TGTGCCAGCAGCTTAACGTCCGGGGCTGGGGCCAACGTCCTGACTTTC. This chain connects TRBV7-3 to TRBJ2-6; a possible D gene is TRBD2 (5 bases). The V gene's germline CDR1 is SGHTA and CDR2 FQGTGA. Trimming took 0 bases from V and 2 from J, leaving 8 bases between them. This CDR3 is 16 amino acids long.

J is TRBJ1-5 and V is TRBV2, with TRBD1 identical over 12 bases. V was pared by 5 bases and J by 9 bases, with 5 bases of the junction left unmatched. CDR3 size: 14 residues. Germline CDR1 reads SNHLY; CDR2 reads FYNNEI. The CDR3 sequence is CASSLGQGASPQHF. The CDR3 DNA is TGTGCCAGCAGTTTGGGACAGGGGGCTTCGCCCCAGCATTTT.

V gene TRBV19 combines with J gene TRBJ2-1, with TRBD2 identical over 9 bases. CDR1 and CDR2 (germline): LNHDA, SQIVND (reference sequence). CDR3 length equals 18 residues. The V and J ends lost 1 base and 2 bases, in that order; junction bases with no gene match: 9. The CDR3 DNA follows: TGTGCCAGTAGTATAGGGGGCGAACTAGCGGGCACCTACAATGAGCAGTTCTTC. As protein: CASSIGGELAGTYNEQFF. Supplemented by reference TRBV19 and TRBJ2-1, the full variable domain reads DGGITQSPKYLFRKEGQNVTLSCEQNLNHDAMYWYRQDPGQGLRLIYYSQIVNDFQKGDIAEGYSVSREKKESFPLTVTSAQKNPTAFYLCASSIGGELAGTYNEQFFGPGTRLTVL.